This T cell receptor beta chain is drawn from a study of T cells after yellow fever vaccination. TCRdb itself ran the 5' RACE reads through MiXCR, one entry per CDR3 protein. The sample holds some 560,000 distinct CDR3 sequences, about a sixth seen once. This CDR3 has 14 amino acids. Trimming at V came to 2 bases and at J to 5 bases, leaving 5 bases not matched to a gene. This chain connects TRBV12-3 or TRBV12-4 to TRBJ2-5, with 7 nucleotides matching TRBD2. This TCR was sampled from a man between 18 and 35 years old who received the YFV17D yellow fever vaccine. The sample was PBMCs, taken roughly 5 days after the first yellow fever vaccination. The CDR3 bases are TGTGCCAGCAGTTTAACTAGCGAGGTCGAGACCCAGTACTTC. Its protein product is CASSLTSEVETQYF.